Listed below are T cell receptor beta chains from one sample, sequenced in a study of graft-versus-host responses after intestinal transplantation. Their cognate antigens are unknown. Using immunoSEQ multiplex PCR, the repertoire was profiled, and TCRdb retains in-frame clones only, with some absent. The sample consists of roughly 100,000 clones, less than 95% of them appearing once. Source: unstimulated CD8+ T cells sorted from spleen or lymph node cells, taken before transplant. The receptors come from a human donor who was the organ donor for an intestinal transplant. Both conserved end residues are part of each CDR3. The D gene is left open where the match is weak. Expanded clones are given a class, and other clones once, few, many or no size at all.

TRBV19,TRBJ1-6,-,-,CASSIFGDNSPLHF,TGTGCCAGTAGTATTTTCGGGGATAATTCACCCCTCCACTTT
TRBV5-6,TRBJ2-2,-,TRBD1,CASSGVDRARSSGELFF,TGTGCCAGCAGCGGCGTAGACAGGGCAAGGTCATCCGGGGAGCTGTTTTTT
TRBV7-8,TRBJ2-7,-,-,CASSFFGILQYEQYF,TGTGCCAGCAGCTTTTTCGGGATCCTTCAATACGAGCAGTACTTC
TRBV13,TRBJ2-2,-,-,CASSPLPTGELFF,TGTGCCAGCAGCCCTCTTCCCACCGGGGAGCTGTTTTTT
TRBV27,TRBJ2-7,-,-,CASSLRGPRSYEQYF,TGTGCCAGCAGTTTAAGGGGCCCTAGGTCCTACGAGCAGTACTTC
TRBV29-1,TRBJ2-3,-,TRBD1,CSVEEDRASARSSTDTQYF,TGCAGCGTTGAAGAGGACAGGGCGTCTGCTAGGTCCTCCACAGATACGCAGTATTTT
TRBV28,TRBJ2-5,-,-,CASSSPEGTQETQYF,TGTGCCAGCAGTTCCCCGGAGGGGACTCAAGAGACCCAGTACTTC
TRBV28,TRBJ2-2,-,-,CASRRVRELNTGELFF,TGTGCCAGCAGGCGGGTTCGAGAGCTTAACACCGGGGAGCTGTTTTTT
TRBV14,TRBJ2-7,-,-,CASSPRFHGQRGEQYF,TGTGCCAGCAGCCCCCGATTTCATGGACAGAGGGGCGAGCAGTACTTC
TRBV28,TRBJ2-7,-,TRBD2,CASSLLTSSDDEQYF,TGTGCCAGCAGTTTATTGACTAGCTCGGACGACGAGCAGTACTTC
TRBV13,TRBJ2-7,-,-,CASSPKGEDEQYF,TGTGCCAGCAGCCCCAAAGGCGAGGACGAGCAGTACTTC
TRBV5-1,TRBJ2-5,-,TRBD1,CASSFTLLTGPREETQYF,TGCGCCAGCAGCTTTACCCTCTTGACAGGGCCTAGAGAAGAGACCCAGTACTTC
TRBV28,TRBJ2-7,-,TRBD2,CASSFGTSGYYEQYF,TGTGCCAGCAGTTTCGGGACTAGCGGTTACTACGAGCAGTACTTC
TRBV14,TRBJ2-4,-,-,CASSQDSLAKNIQYF,TGTGCCAGCAGCCAAGACTCTTTAGCCAAAAACATTCAGTACTTC
TRBV20-1,TRBJ1-2,-,-,CSAWEGSGYTF,TGCAGTGCCTGGGAGGGGAGTGGCTACACCTTC
TRBV30,TRBJ2-2,-,TRBD2,CACSGGGANTGELFF,TGTGCCTGCTCCGGTGGGGGGGCGAACACCGGGGAGCTGTTTTTT
TRBV5-4,TRBJ1-2,few,-,CASSLAGDYGYTF,TGTGCCAGCAGCTTGGCAGGGGACTATGGCTACACCTTC
TRBV27,TRBJ1-6,-,-,CASSFTGRGISPLHF,TGTGCCAGCAGTTTCACAGGGAGAGGGATTTCACCCCTCCACTTT
TRBV2,TRBJ1-2,-,-,CASSEGGGAYPFYGYTF,TGTGCCAGCAGTGAGGGGGGGGGCGCTTACCCTTTCTATGGCTACACCTTC
TRBV7-6,TRBJ1-2,-,-,CASSLGGGYTF,TGTGCCAGCAGCTTAGGCGGGGGCTACACCTTC
TRBV7-6,TRBJ2-1,-,TRBD2,CASSLAGRGEQFF,TGTGCCAGCAGCTTGGCCGGGAGGGGCGAGCAGTTCTTC
TRBV7-6,TRBJ2-2,-,TRBD2,CASSYASGTSGSGGELFF,TGTGCCAGCAGCTACGCCTCCGGGACTAGCGGGAGTGGTGGGGAGCTGTTTTTT
TRBV10-3,TRBJ2-1,-,-,CAISESVEGSYNEQFF,TGTGCCATCAGTGAGTCGGTCGAGGGCTCCTACAATGAGCAGTTCTTC
TRBV29-1,TRBJ2-1,-,-,CSVMAHSYNEQFF,TGCAGCGTAATGGCCCACTCCTACAATGAGCAGTTCTTC
TRBV25-1,TRBJ2-1,-,TRBD2,CASSEYISGVYNEQFF,TGTGCCAGCAGTGAATATATCAGCGGGGTATACAATGAGCAGTTCTTC
TRBV5-6,TRBJ2-1,-,TRBD1,CASSSDRQGTYNEQFF,TGTGCCAGCAGCAGCGACCGACAGGGCACCTACAATGAGCAGTTCTTC
TRBV4-2,TRBJ2-5,once,TRBD2,CASSQNSGGLETQYF,TGTGCCAGCAGCCAGAATAGCGGGGGTTTGGAGACCCAGTACTTC
TRBV14,TRBJ1-3,-,-,CASSPAGAGWSGNTIYF,TGTGCCAGCAGCCCCGCCGGCGCAGGTTGGTCTGGAAACACCATATATTTT
TRBV4-1,TRBJ1-5,-,-,CASSQEGGDQPQHF,TGCGCCAGCAGCCAAGAGGGCGGGGATCAGCCCCAGCATTTT
TRBV7-9,TRBJ1-4,-,-,CASSTALQATNEKLFF,TGTGCCAGCAGCACTGCCTTACAGGCAACTAATGAAAAACTGTTTTTT
TRBV2,TRBJ2-7,-,-,CASLGYEQYF,TGTGCCAGCCTCGGGTACGAGCAGTACTTC
TRBV11-2,TRBJ2-5,-,-,CASSTGTRADGTQYF,TGTGCCAGCAGCACGGGGACTCGAGCTGATGGGACCCAGTACTTC
TRBV7-3,TRBJ2-7,-,TRBD2,CASSLMAGVEQYF,TGTGCCAGCAGCTTAATGGCGGGGGTTGAGCAGTACTTC
TRBV5-6,TRBJ1-2,-,-,CASSFLPGRANYGYTF,TGTGCCAGCAGCTTCCTTCCAGGAAGAGCTAACTATGGCTACACCTTC
TRBV28,TRBJ2-5,-,-,CASSFSLETQYF,TGTGCCAGCAGTTTCTCCCTGGAGACCCAGTACTTC
TRBV13,TRBJ1-6,-,-,CASSSEDQDTSPLHF,TGTGCCAGCAGCTCGGAGGACCAGGATACTTCACCCCTCCACTTT